These T cell receptor beta chains were read from a single sample in a study of OX40 agonist ivuxolimab in advanced cancers. Sequencing used immunoSEQ multiplex PCR; TCRdb keeps in-frame clones, though not all of them. The sample carries 35,000 to 45,000 clones, around 89% recorded once. This sample comprised CD4+ or CD8+ T cells sorted from blood, obtained in a trial of the OX40 agonist ivuxolimab. The receptors derive from an adult with an advanced solid tumor such as melanoma, head and neck, liver or kidney cancer. Each CDR3 is given with its conserved first and last residue.

v_gene	len	j_gene	CDR3aa
TRBV6-1	15	TRBJ2-1	CASTSDGPSYNEQFF
TRBV27	16	TRBJ2-3	CASSPGTSGYTDTQYF
TRBV30	14	TRBJ1-5	CAWSRLAGNQPQHF
TRBV19	14	TRBJ2-5	CASSIVLAQETQYF
TRBV12-5	14	TRBJ1-2	CASGLAGTDWGYTF
TRBV5-4	16	TRBJ2-1	CASSPGLAGLYNEQFF
TRBV30	14	TRBJ2-3	CAGSSGRAGDTQYF
TRBV4-3	13	TRBJ2-3	CASSRKDADTQYF
TRBV15	15	TRBJ1-3	CATSRQAASGNTIYF
TRBV23-1	16	TRBJ2-1	CASRQARDRVHNEQFF
TRBV19	12	TRBJ2-7	CASSGVAYEQYF
TRBV6-1	14	TRBJ2-4	CASSPDREKNIQYF